This T cell receptor beta chain was captured in a study of T-cell reconstitution after alpha-beta-depleted transplantation in children listed by TCRdb under 2016. Describing the broader study: T-cell immune reconstitution after TCRalphabeta/CD19-depleted allogeneic hematopoietic cell transplantation in children was quantitatively tracked in the study by means of TCR repertoire profiling.

A few counts support this clonotype. What antigen it recognizes has not been identified. The record has no base qualities; no much larger clone is one base away. Receptors were amplified or captured by PCR. Sequencing was carried out with an Illumina HiSeq 2500. To normalize quantification of the TCRbeta repertoire, the TCR libraries were built with molecular barcoding that relied on unique molecular identifiers. Using fastp trimming at Q25 and MiXCR clonotype assembly, TCRdb reanalyzed the public sequencing data and kept in-frame beta chains. A single entry per CDR3 protein holds the most common genes and DNA from its merged rows. This sample lists approximately 350,000 distinct CDR3 sequences; roughly 14% were detected once. The ten biggest clones cover roughly 4.5% of the sample. V was cut back by 2 bases and J by 2 bases, leaving a gap of 10 bases between them. Its CDR3 holds 14 amino acids, cysteine through phenylalanine. The CDR3 DNA has 42 bases and is translated from base 1. Via the germline V gene, CDR1 is SGHRS and CDR2 YFSETQ.

This specimen was PBMCs, taken from the stem cell graft. This sequence uses TRBV5-1 and TRBJ1-2; the D region possibly corresponds to TRBD1 (6 bases align). The origin of this receptor is a human donor who donated a stem cell graft to a child with Fanconi anemia. The sequenced DNA is TGCGCCAGCAGCTTTGGGGGCCCAAACTATGGCTACACCTTC. This codes for CASSFGGPNYGYTF.